This T cell receptor (beta chain) originates from a study of glioma-infiltrating T cells after dendritic cell vaccination. Repertoires were generated with immunoSEQ multiplex PCR, while TCRdb's copy carries only in-frame clones and drops some. The data hold about 90,000 clones, with over 65% observed a single time. This CDR3 has 15 amino acids. Germline V gene lookup returns CDR1 SGHNT and CDR2 YENEEA. The V and J ends lost 1 base and 3 bases, in that order; junction bases with no gene match: 5. The J gene is TRBJ2-7, the V gene TRBV11-3, with 8 bases lining up with TRBD1. The sequences come from blood, collected before dendritic cell vaccination. The source is a human donor with glioblastoma. The CDR3: CASSLGQGALYEQYF. The CDR3 DNA is TGTGCCAGCAGCTTAGGCCAGGGGGCCCTCTACGAGCAGTACTTC.